A selection of T cell receptor beta chains follows, all from one sample in a study of T-cell memory formation after mild COVID-19. Via MiXCR, TCRdb re-called the 5' RACE reads, giving one row per CDR3 protein. Among approximately 250,000 distinct CDR3 sequences listed, 15% were seen once. Sequencing was performed on PBMCs or a T cell subset sorted from them (not recorded which). Every receptor here comes from an adult woman who had mild COVID-19 (a few samples of this study predate the infection). Cell type and time point are not known. Both conserved end residues are part of each CDR3. The D gene is left open where the match is weak. Clone sizes are given selectively: once, few, many, or a class where the clone is expanded.

CDR3	DNA	V	size	D	J
CASSQPLHDRDQETQYF	TGCGCCAGCAGCCAACCACTTCACGACAGGGACCAAGAGACCCAGTACTTC	TRBV4-3	-	TRBD1	TRBJ2-5
CSATRRQGGNTDTQYF	TGCAGTGCTACCCGACGACAGGGAGGGAACACAGATACGCAGTATTTT	TRBV20-1	few	-	TRBJ2-3
CASSQDAGSSYEQYF	TGTGCCAGCAGCCAAGATGCCGGAAGCTCCTACGAGCAGTACTTC	TRBV14	-	-	TRBJ2-7
CASNPYVTGKTGELFF	TGCGCCAGCAACCCGTATGTTACAGGGAAAACCGGGGAGCTGTTTTTT	TRBV5-1	few	-	TRBJ2-2
CASSLTWGTYEQYF	TGTGCCAGCAGCCTAACGTGGGGCACGTACGAGCAGTACTTC	TRBV3-1	-	-	TRBJ2-7
CASSSGQGRQQPQHF	TGTGCCAGCAGTAGTGGACAGGGACGTCAGCAGCCCCAGCATTTT	TRBV6-5	few	TRBD1	TRBJ1-5
CSARVGQKTQYF	TGCAGTGCTAGAGTAGGACAGAAGACCCAGTACTTC	TRBV20-1	many	-	TRBJ2-5
CASRQAPNTGELFF	TGTGCCAGCAGACAGGCCCCGAACACCGGGGAGCTGTTTTTT	TRBV12-3/TRBV12-4	few	-	TRBJ2-2
CASSYVQVGYGYTF	TGTGCCAGCAGTTACGTACAGGTTGGCTATGGCTACACCTTC	TRBV12-3/TRBV12-4	-	-	TRBJ1-2
CASSPLGQGTYEQYF	TGTGCCAGCTCACCACTAGGACAGGGGACCTACGAGCAGTACTTC	TRBV18	-	TRBD1	TRBJ2-7
CASSYSTGRGGEQYF	TGTGCCAGCAGTTACTCGACGGGGCGGGGTGGGGAGCAGTACTTC	TRBV6-5	-	-	TRBJ2-7
CSYRQGQNTGELFF	TGCAGTTACCGCCAGGGGCAGAACACCGGGGAGCTGTTTTTT	TRBV29-1	-	-	TRBJ2-2
CASSPDRGHYEQYF	TGTGCCAGCAGCCCAGACAGGGGGCACTACGAGCAGTACTTC	TRBV4-2	many	TRBD1	TRBJ2-7
CASSVTPGTDSSQQFF	TGTGCCAGCAGCGTCACCCCAGGGACGGACTCCTCGCAGCAGTTCTTC	TRBV7-2	many	-	TRBJ2-1
CASSRGGEMGTEAFF	TGCGCCAGCAGCAGAGGTGGAGAGATGGGGACTGAAGCTTTCTTT	TRBV5-1	-	-	TRBJ1-1
CASSGVTGPRNTIYF	TGTGCCAGCAGCGGCGTGACAGGGCCTCGAAACACCATATATTTT	TRBV7-8	-	TRBD1	TRBJ1-3
CASSLVASRSYNEQFF	TGTGCCAGCAGCTTAGTGGCCAGTCGGTCCTACAATGAGCAGTTCTTC	TRBV7-6	-	-	TRBJ2-1
CAIRDTGTGRDSPLHF	TGTGCCATCAGGGACACCGGGACAGGAAGGGATTCACCCCTCCACTTT	TRBV10-3	-	TRBD1	TRBJ1-6
CASSSPPGNEQFF	TGTGCCAGCAGCTCCCCGCCCGGGAATGAGCAGTTCTTC	TRBV7-2	few	-	TRBJ2-1
CASSQIQGWDGYTF	TGTGCCAGCAGCCAGATCCAGGGTTGGGATGGCTACACCTTC	TRBV3-1	few	-	TRBJ1-2
CASSPRDGRGETQYF	TGTGCCAGCAGTCCCCGGGACGGGAGAGGTGAGACCCAGTACTTC	TRBV6-5	few	-	TRBJ2-5
CASSLPSEVQETQYF	TGTGCCAGCAGCTTGCCTAGCGAGGTGCAAGAGACCCAGTACTTC	TRBV11-3	-	-	TRBJ2-5
CASSHPLSYNEQFF	TGTGCCAGCAGCCATCCCCTCTCCTACAATGAGCAGTTCTTC	TRBV5-6	-	-	TRBJ2-1
CASSPQGVNNEQFF	TGCGCCAGCAGCCCACAGGGGGTCAACAATGAGCAGTTCTTC	TRBV5-1	-	TRBD1	TRBJ2-1
CASSRRRNQGTDTQYF	TGTGCCAGCAGCAGAAGGCGGAACCAAGGGACAGATACGCAGTATTTT	TRBV12-3/TRBV12-4	many	-	TRBJ2-3
CASSFKERTNTEAFF	TGTGCCAGCAGCTTTAAGGAACGGACGAACACTGAAGCTTTCTTT	TRBV5-4	many	-	TRBJ1-1
CSVERGYTEAFF	TGCAGCGTTGAACGGGGTTACACTGAAGCTTTCTTT	TRBV29-1	-	-	TRBJ1-1
CATSREVPDRELSTEAFF	TGTGCCACCAGCAGAGAGGTTCCGGACAGGGAGCTGAGCACTGAAGCTTTCTTT	TRBV15	-	TRBD1	TRBJ1-1
CASSLASGRGEQFF	TGTGCCAGCAGCTTAGCGTCGGGGAGGGGGGAGCAGTTCTTC	TRBV7-2	few	-	TRBJ2-1
CATSIAGWGNTEAFF	TGTGCCACCAGCATCGCAGGATGGGGGAACACTGAAGCTTTCTTT	TRBV15	-	-	TRBJ1-1
CASRKVREAEEYF	TGTGCCAGCAGGAAGGTCAGGGAAGCGGAGGAGTACTTC	TRBV2	few	-	TRBJ2-7
CASSLGSSRQFF	TGTGCCAGCAGCTTGGGGAGCTCAAGGCAGTTCTTC	TRBV5-6	few	-	TRBJ2-1
CASTEHPGTGRGYTF	TGTGCCAGCACCGAACATCCAGGGACGGGTCGGGGCTACACCTTC	TRBV9	-	-	TRBJ1-2
CAWSSTSSGVHEQFF	TGTGCCTGGAGTAGCACTAGCAGTGGGGTCCATGAGCAGTTCTTC	TRBV30	-	-	TRBJ2-1
CASSLGKSGMITDTQYF	TGTGCCAGCAGTTTAGGAAAAAGCGGGATGATCACAGATACGCAGTATTTT	TRBV27	few	TRBD2	TRBJ2-3
CSARGTGGYEQYF	TGCAGTGCTAGAGGGACAGGGGGATACGAGCAGTACTTC	TRBV20-1	-	TRBD1	TRBJ2-7
CASSLVGIYSEAFF	TGTGCCAGCAGTTTAGTGGGGATTTACTCTGAAGCTTTCTTT	TRBV12-3/TRBV12-4	few	-	TRBJ1-1
CASSYSLRQYNYGYTF	TGTGCCAGCAGTTACTCTCTCCGACAGTATAACTATGGCTACACCTTC	TRBV6-5	many	-	TRBJ1-2
CASSIMVGGIAKNIQYF	TGTGCCAGTAGTATTATGGTTGGAGGGATCGCCAAAAACATTCAGTACTTC	TRBV19	-	-	TRBJ2-4
CASSPGQGVNSPLHF	TGTGCCAGCAGCCCCGGACAGGGAGTAAATTCACCCCTCCACTTT	TRBV9	-	TRBD1	TRBJ1-6
CASSPPQSGSSTDTQYF	TGTGCCAGCTCACCACCGCAAAGCGGGAGCAGTACAGATACGCAGTATTTT	TRBV18	-	TRBD2	TRBJ2-3
CSAPKGRSSYNEQFF	TGCAGTGCTCCTAAGGGGCGGAGCTCCTACAATGAGCAGTTCTTC	TRBV20-1	few	-	TRBJ2-1
CSAREGGWNTEAFF	TGCAGTGCTAGAGAGGGGGGGTGGAACACTGAAGCTTTCTTT	TRBV20-1	once	-	TRBJ1-1
CASSSDTRVTNEQFF	TGTGCCAGCAGCTCTGACACCCGCGTGACTAATGAGCAGTTCTTC	TRBV11-2	-	-	TRBJ2-1
CASSERTSGNYEQFF	TGTGCCAGCAGTGAAAGGACTAGCGGGAACTACGAGCAGTTCTTC	TRBV6-1	-	TRBD2	TRBJ2-1
CATSRDRGGSNTEAFF	TGTGCCACCAGCAGAGATCGGGGGGGCTCCAACACTGAAGCTTTCTTT	TRBV15	-	-	TRBJ1-1
CASSLDRVNSPLHF	TGTGCCAGCAGCCTGGACAGGGTAAATTCACCCCTCCACTTT	TRBV11-2	few	TRBD1	TRBJ1-6
CATSSRGPTGELFF	TGTGCCACCAGTTCTAGGGGGCCCACCGGGGAGCTGTTTTTT	TRBV24-1	-	TRBD1	TRBJ2-2
CASTGEALATPDYEQYF	TGTGCCAGTACAGGGGAGGCCCTCGCGACTCCGGATTACGAGCAGTACTTC	TRBV19	few	-	TRBJ2-7
CASRGTGLTDTQYF	TGTGCCAGCCGCGGGACAGGGCTCACAGATACGCAGTATTTT	TRBV6-6	-	TRBD1	TRBJ2-3
CASSLAWTGRNTEAFF	TGTGCCAGCAGTTTAGCCTGGACAGGGAGGAACACTGAAGCTTTCTTT	TRBV12-3/TRBV12-4	few	TRBD1	TRBJ1-1